Included here is one TCR beta chain sequence, with context. Its antigen remains unidentified. These data are taken from a study of shared clonotypes between healthy human individuals. Study findings and constraints: Despite large depth, rarefaction showed incomplete sorted-subset sequencing. A limitation of the genetic and exposure-history diversity represented arose from few donors.

The CDR3 consists of 13 residues. V lost 7 bases, J lost 7 bases, and 13 bases lay in between. The germline V gene has CDR1 MNHEY and CDR2 SVGAGI. It was 200 ng DNA, 25,000 to 35,000 T cell genomes, that sorted-subset replicate PCRs used. Data came from immunoSEQ multiplex PCR; TCRdb stores just in-frame clones and leaves some out. The table includes around 720,000 clones, roughly 73% detected once. This TCR derives from a woman in her 30s in good health. The V call is TRBV6-5, the J call TRBJ2-2; TRBD1 is a possible D gene (7 bases). The sequencing sample was made of memory CD4+ T cells sorted from blood. Subset of the sample: CD45RA-negative fraction. CDR3 residues: CASNPGGYGELFF. The CDR3 DNA is TGTGCCAGCAATCCAGGGGGGTACGGGGAGCTGTTTTTT.